Below are 12 T cell receptor beta chains sequenced from a single sample in a study of blood T cells in healthy people across ages. Primed by a sample-barcoded 5' primer and a J-beta primer mix, a second PCR proceeded for roughly 7 to 11 cycles. Via MiXCR, TCRdb re-called the 5' RACE reads, giving one row per CDR3 protein. Among about 680,000 distinct CDR3 sequences, 49% were seen once, and the ten largest hold around 32%. Sequencing was done on a sample of blood. These receptors all come from a woman aged 55-69 years in good health.

Regarding this clonotype: A read error may be the cause here, since a much bigger clone is one base away. The rearrangement uses TRBV4-2 and TRBJ1-2; perhaps TRBD1 as D (5 bases). This CDR3 has 13 amino acids. Per the germline V gene, CDR1 is LGHNA and CDR2 is YNFKEQ. Trimming shortened V by 3 bases and J by 7 bases, and 12 bases separated the two germline ends. The CDR3 reads CASSHLGLGGYTF. The CDR3, as DNA: TGTGCCAGCAGCCATCTGGGACTGGGTGGCTACACCTTC.

This clonotype occurred a few times. V and J are TRBV20-1 and TRBJ2-7; TRBD2 agrees at 14 bases. CDR3 length equals 16 residues. V gave up 6 bases and J gave up 5 bases; unmatched junction bases: 12. In germline, CDR1 is DFQATT, CDR2 SNEGSKA (reference sequence). CDR3 amino acids: CSAPRGTSGSINEQYF. In DNA, the CDR3 is TGCAGTGCCCCCAGGGGGACTAGCGGGAGTATCAACGAGCAGTACTTC.

This clonotype showed up just a few times. The chain uses TRBV7-3 and TRBJ1-2, with D possibly TRBD1 on 5 matching bases. There are 14 residues in the CDR3. The germline V gene has CDR1 SGHTA and CDR2 FQGTGA. Trimming cost V 0 bases and J 7 bases, with 12 bases left between them. The DNA for the CDR3 is TGTGCCAGCAGCTTAACCGGGACCGAGACTGGCTACACCTTC. Its translation is CASSLTGTETGYTF.

The J gene is TRBJ2-7, the V gene TRBV27; maybe TRBD1 (5 bases). The CDR3 loop spans 15 amino acids. Germline CDR1 and CDR2: MNHEY and SMNVEV (reference sequence). Trimming removed 3 bases at V and 5 bases at J, with 17 bases between. Here the CDR3 reads CASSFVNRPVNEQYF. As DNA, the CDR3 is TGTGCCAGCAGTTTTGTTAACAGGCCGGTGAACGAGCAGTACTTC.

The gene calls are TRBV7-6 and TRBJ2-3, with a weak D call TRBD2 (6 bases). V was cut by 2 bases and J by 5 bases, with 17 bases left in between. There are 16 residues in the CDR3. CDR1 and CDR2 from the germline V gene are SGHVS and FNYEAQ. The CDR3 DNA reads as TGTGCCAGCAGCTTATGGGCGGGAAAGGTGGGAGATACGCAGTATTTT. This translates into CASSLWAGKVGDTQYF.

In this sample, this clonotype turned up a few times. The rearrangement joins TRBV3-1 to TRBJ1-1; no reliable D call. CDR1 is LGHDT, CDR2 YNNKEL, per germline (reference sequence). Trimming left V 1 base short and J 7 bases short, with 10 bases between. The CDR3 loop spans 13 amino acids. The DNA of the CDR3 is TGTGCCAGCAGCCAAGTGGCAGGAGGTGAAGCTTTCTTT. Translated: CASSQVAGGEAFF. Full variable domain (remainder filled in from reference TRBV3-1 and TRBJ1-1): DTAVSQTPKYLVTQMGNDKSIKCEQNLGHDTMYWYKQDSKKFLKIMFSYNNKELIINETVPNRFSPKSPDKAHLNLHINSLELGDSAVYFCASSQVAGGEAFFGQGTRLTVV.

This clonotype has more than one count but fewer than ten. The chain joins TRBV7-2 to TRBJ2-3; TRBD2 matches at 11 bases. Germline CDR1 and CDR2: SGHTA and FQGNSA. The CDR3 runs to 16 residues. Trimming cost V 5 bases and J 4 bases; bases outside gene matches: 8. The CDR3 loop is CASSVLAGGPSDTQYF. CDR3 bases: TGTGCCAGCAGCGTCTTAGCGGGAGGGCCCTCAGATACGCAGTATTTT.

The sample holds many counts of this clonotype. V usage is TRBV29-1 and J usage is TRBJ1-2, with D perhaps matching TRBD1 (5 bases). The germline V and J ends were trimmed by 5 bases and 8 bases, with 12 bases remaining between them. This CDR3 spans 11 amino acids. Germline V gene lookup returns CDR1 SQVTM and CDR2 ANQGSEA. CDR3 bases: TGCAGCGTTAAGAAAAGGGGAGGCTACACCTTC. Protein product: CSVKKRGGYTF.

The V call is TRBV28, the J call TRBJ2-3; 7 nucleotides align to TRBD1. The germline V gene encodes CDR1 MDHEN and CDR2 SYDVKM. The CDR3 spans 14 residues. The trim removed 10 bases at V and 3 bases at J, leaving 10 bases unmatched. CDR3 sequence: CANSSTGKTDTQYF. CDR3 coding DNA: TGTGCCAACAGCTCGACAGGGAAAACAGATACGCAGTATTTT.

V gene TRBV7-2 combines with J gene TRBJ2-5, with D tentatively TRBD1 (6 bases). The V end lost 2 bases, the J end lost 7 bases, and 11 bases lay between the germline ends. Germline CDR1 is SGHTA and CDR2 is FQGNSA. This CDR3 spans 13 amino acids. The DNA for the CDR3 is TGTGCCAGCAGCTTATCGTTAGGGGGGACCCAGTACTTC. This codes for CASSLSLGGTQYF.

The chain has TRBV24-1 and TRBJ2-7; 7 positions agree with TRBD1. The CDR3 is 15 amino acids. The V and J ends lost 3 bases and 2 bases, in that order; junction bases with no gene match: 6. The V gene's germline CDR1 is KGHDR and CDR2 SFDVKD. The CDR3, as DNA: TGTGCCACCAGTGATCCCGGACAGGCCACCTACGAGCAGTACTTC. The encoded protein is CATSDPGQATYEQYF.

V gene TRBV20-1 combines with J gene TRBJ2-1; 8 nucleotides match TRBD2. Germline values: CDR1 DFQATT, CDR2 SNEGSKA (reference sequence). This CDR3 has 16 amino acids. V shed 5 bases and J 4 bases; nucleotides not matched to a gene: 13. The CDR3 DNA is TGCAGTGCTCCCGGCCGGGCGGCTAGCGGGTACAATGAGCAGTTCTTC. Translating gives CSAPGRAASGYNEQFF.